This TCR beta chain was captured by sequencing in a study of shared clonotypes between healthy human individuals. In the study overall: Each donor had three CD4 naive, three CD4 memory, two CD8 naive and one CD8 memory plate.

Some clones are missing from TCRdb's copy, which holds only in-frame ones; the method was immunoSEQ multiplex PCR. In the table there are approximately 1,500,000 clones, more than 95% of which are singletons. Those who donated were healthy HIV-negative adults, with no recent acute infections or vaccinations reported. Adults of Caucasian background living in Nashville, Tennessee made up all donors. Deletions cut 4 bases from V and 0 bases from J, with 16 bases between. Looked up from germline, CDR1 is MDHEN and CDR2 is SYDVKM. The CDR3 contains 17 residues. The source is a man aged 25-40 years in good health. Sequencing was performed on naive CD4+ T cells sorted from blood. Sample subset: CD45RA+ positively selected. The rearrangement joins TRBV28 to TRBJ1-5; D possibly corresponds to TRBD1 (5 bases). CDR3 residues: CASSSPGTILSNQPQHF. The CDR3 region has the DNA TGTGCCAGCAGTTCTCCCGGGACGATCCTTAGCAATCAGCCCCAGCATTTT.